This is a list of T cell receptor beta chains from one sample in a study of shared T cell receptors in the human thymus. TCRdb keeps only in-frame clones here, not all; method: immunoSEQ multiplex PCR. The sample shows 600,000 or so clones, 80% to 90% of them seen only once. This sample was shared with a second study, whose subject was human thymus T cells.

Source material: thymocytes. Receptors were obtained from a boy younger than two with a congenital heart defect. CDR3s include the opening cysteine and the closing phenylalanine or tryptophan. D genes are given only for firm matches. Expanded clones are given a class, and other clones once, few, many or no size at all.

J gene,D gene,clone size,V gene,CDR3 protein,CDR3 DNA
TRBJ2-1,TRBD1,few,TRBV10-3,CAISTRDRVHEQFF,TGTGCCATCAGTACCCGGGACAGGGTCCATGAGCAGTTCTTC
TRBJ2-7,TRBD2,once,TRBV27,CASGTSGRPEQYF,TGTGCCAGCGGGACTAGCGGGAGACCCGAGCAGTACTTC
TRBJ2-1,-,-,TRBV2,CASNSGNPYNEQFF,TGTGCCAGCAATTCAGGGAACCCCTACAATGAGCAGTTCTTC
TRBJ2-3,TRBD2,-,TRBV5-1,CASSLAPGAGDTDTQYF,TGCGCCAGCAGCTTGGCCCCGGGAGCGGGGGACACAGATACGCAGTATTTT
TRBJ1-6,-,few,TRBV6-6,CASSYRFGYNSPLHF,TGTGCCAGCAGTTACCGTTTCGGGTATAATTCACCCCTCCACTTT
TRBJ2-2,TRBD1,-,TRBV6-1,CASSEAPTGVSAGELFF,TGTGCCAGCAGTGAAGCCCCGACAGGGGTTTCGGCCGGGGAGCTGTTTTTT
TRBJ1-6,-,-,TRBV11-2,CASSFHWTDYPNSPLHF,TGTGCCAGCAGCTTCCATTGGACGGACTACCCAAATTCACCCCTCCACTTT
TRBJ2-2,TRBD2,-,TRBV6-6,CASSYLKRGGYGELFF,TGTGCCAGCAGTTACCTCAAGCGGGGGGGCTACGGGGAGCTGTTTTTT
TRBJ1-2,-,once,TRBV28,CASSRQFRCSYTF,TGTGCCAGCAGTCGACAGTTCCGGTGTAGCTACACCTTC
TRBJ2-7,-,-,TRBV30,CAWSGGRSYEQYF,TGTGCCTGGAGCGGGGGGCGATCCTACGAGCAGTACTTC
TRBJ2-5,-,-,TRBV7-6,CAIGGRETQYF,TGTGCCATCGGGGGGCGGGAGACCCAGTACTTC
TRBJ2-5,TRBD2,-,TRBV25-1,CASSEAGGMPSETQYF,TGTGCCAGCAGTGAAGCGGGGGGTATGCCCAGCGAGACCCAGTACTTC
TRBJ2-4,TRBD1,once,TRBV7-8,CASSFRQGILPLAKNIQYF,TGTGCCAGCAGCTTCAGACAGGGAATCTTGCCCCTAGCCAAAAACATTCAGTACTTC
TRBJ2-3,-,-,TRBV4-3,CASSQVTPPSDSDTQYF,TGCGCCAGCAGCCAAGTGACTCCACCCTCCGACTCAGATACGCAGTATTTT
TRBJ1-1,TRBD1,-,TRBV27,CASSQPGDRGENTEAFF,TGTGCCAGCAGTCAGCCCGGGGACAGGGGGGAGAACACTGAAGCTTTCTTT
TRBJ1-5,-,-,TRBV4-3,CASSQDHGEGGNQPQHF,TGCGCCAGCAGCCAAGATCACGGGGAGGGGGGCAATCAGCCCCAGCATTTT
TRBJ2-5,-,-,TRBV7-6,CASSLEEDPPHF,TGTGCCAGCAGCTTAGAGGAGGATCCCCCCCACTTC
TRBJ2-1,TRBD2,-,TRBV11-2,CASSLMREGRNEQFF,TGTGCCAGCAGCTTGATGCGGGAGGGCCGGAATGAGCAGTTCTTC
TRBJ2-1,-,-,TRBV11-3,CASSRTPGVGLSYNEQFF,TGTGCCAGCAGCCGCACCCCAGGGGTCGGGCTCTCCTACAATGAGCAGTTCTTC
TRBJ2-5,-,-,TRBV11-1,CASSLGLVQETQYF,TGTGCCAGCAGCTTAGGGCTGGTGCAAGAGACCCAGTACTTC
TRBJ2-2,TRBD1,-,TRBV28,CASSFLGQGNTGELFF,TGTGCCAGCAGTTTTCTGGGACAGGGTAACACCGGGGAGCTGTTTTTT
TRBJ2-7,TRBD1,-,TRBV7-2,CASSVTGGCQYF,TGTGCCAGCAGCGTCACAGGGGGCTGTCAGTACTTC
TRBJ2-7,-,few,TRBV9,CASSVGTRESSYEQYF,TGTGCCAGCAGCGTAGGAACCAGGGAATCCTCCTACGAGCAGTACTTC
TRBJ2-7,-,-,TRBV27,CAMCIIGQFHYEQYF,TGTGCCATGTGTATTATCGGACAGTTTCACTACGAGCAGTACTTC
TRBJ2-1,TRBD2,-,TRBV11-2,CASSTKLAASSYNEQFF,TGTGCCAGCAGCACCAAACTAGCGGCCAGCTCCTACAATGAGCAGTTCTTC
TRBJ2-1,TRBD1,-,TRBV29-1,CSVENWGGYGTGADEQFF,TGCAGCGTTGAAAACTGGGGGGGGTACGGGACAGGGGCCGATGAGCAGTTCTTC
TRBJ2-1,-,-,TRBV10-2,CASSEEGQYNEQFF,TGCGCCAGCAGTGAGGAGGGCCAGTATAATGAGCAGTTCTTC
TRBJ2-7,-,-,TRBV28,CASSFGAGFEQYF,TGTGCCAGCAGTTTCGGTGCAGGGTTCGAGCAGTACTTC
TRBJ2-7,TRBD2,few,TRBV5-6,CASSIGAELAGGLYF,TGTGCCAGCAGCATAGGGGCGGAACTAGCGGGAGGATTATACTTC
TRBJ1-2,TRBD1,-,TRBV25-1,CASSEYSGQGQTF,TGTGCCAGCAGTGAATATTCCGGACAGGGGCAGACCTTC
TRBJ1-6,-,once,TRBV7-2,CASSPPPGVSSYNSPLHF,TGTGCCAGCAGCCCACCACCGGGTGTTAGCTCCTATAATTCACCCCTCCACTTT
TRBJ2-5,TRBD1,-,TRBV5-1,CASSLVGDSDQETQYF,TGCGCCAGCAGCTTGGTGGGGGACAGCGACCAAGAGACCCAGTACTTC
TRBJ2-7,TRBD2,-,TRBV7-6,CASALGTSGSYEQYF,TGTGCCAGCGCTTTAGGGACTAGCGGATCCTACGAGCAGTACTTC
TRBJ1-4,-,few,TRBV5-6,CASSQTGEREKLFF,TGTGCCAGCAGCCAAACCGGCGAGCGTGAAAAACTGTTTTTT
TRBJ2-1,TRBD2,-,TRBV7-2,CASTPGLAKKNEQFF,TGTGCCAGCACCCCGGGACTAGCGAAGAAGAATGAGCAGTTCTTC
TRBJ1-2,TRBD1,-,TRBV5-4,CASSLSIKGADYGYTF,TGTGCCAGCAGCTTGAGTATTAAGGGGGCTGACTATGGCTACACCTTC
TRBJ2-5,TRBD1,-,TRBV2,CASRDGQGSRETQYF,TGTGCCAGCAGAGATGGACAGGGAAGTAGGGAGACCCAGTACTTC